This TCR beta chain was identified in a study of beta chain features in type 1 diabetes. Germline-derived CDR1 and CDR2 are SEHNR and FQNEAQ (reference sequence). CDR3 length equals 16 residues. After removal of 6 bases from V and 5 bases from J, the junction contained 8 bases not matched to a gene. This clone was counted a few times. Its antigen is undetermined. CD4+ naive, central memory, regulatory and stem cell-like memory cells were sorted via CD45RO/CCR7/CD25/CD127/CD95/CD27. Investigators reverse transcribed all isolated RNA, so they sequenced expressed TCRB transcripts. TCRdb's copy holds only in-frame clones and misses some; the assay was immunoSEQ multiplex PCR. Altogether a few hundred thousand clones are present, about 15% being singletons, with the ten largest covering roughly 0.015%. Regarding the study as a whole: TCRB CDR3s from Type 1 diabetes patients were moderately but significantly shorter in all four CD4+ subsets.

Sequenced sample: naive CD4+ T cells from blood. The clonotype was recovered from a man between 18 and 35 years old with type 1 diabetes. The V gene is TRBV7-9, the J gene TRBJ2-3; 13 nucleotides match TRBD2. The CDR3 here is CASSQRTSGSGDTQYF. CDR3 sequence (DNA): TGTGCCAGCAGTCAACGGACTAGCGGGAGCGGAGATACGCAGTATTTT.